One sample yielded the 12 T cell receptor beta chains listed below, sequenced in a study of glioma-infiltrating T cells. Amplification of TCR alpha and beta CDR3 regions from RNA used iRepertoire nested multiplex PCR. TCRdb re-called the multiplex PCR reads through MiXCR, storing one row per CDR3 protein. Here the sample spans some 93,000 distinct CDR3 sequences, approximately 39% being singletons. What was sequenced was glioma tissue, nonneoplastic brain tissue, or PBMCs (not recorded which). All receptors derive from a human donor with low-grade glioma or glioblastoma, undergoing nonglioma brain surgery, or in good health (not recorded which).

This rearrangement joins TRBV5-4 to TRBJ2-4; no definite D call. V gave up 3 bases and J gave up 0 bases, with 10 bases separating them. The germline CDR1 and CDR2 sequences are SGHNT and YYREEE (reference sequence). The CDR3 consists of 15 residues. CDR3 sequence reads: CASSSDDLAKNIQYF. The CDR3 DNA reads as TGTGCCAGCAGCTCGGACGATCTAGCCAAAAACATTCAGTACTTC.

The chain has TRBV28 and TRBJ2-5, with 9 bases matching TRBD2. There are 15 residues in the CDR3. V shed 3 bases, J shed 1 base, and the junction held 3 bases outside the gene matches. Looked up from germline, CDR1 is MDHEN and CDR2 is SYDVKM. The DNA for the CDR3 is TGTGCCAGCAGTTTGGCGGGGGGGCGCCAAGAGACCCAGTACTTC. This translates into CASSLAGGRQETQYF. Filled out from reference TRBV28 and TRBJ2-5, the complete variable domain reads DVKVTQSSRYLVKRTGEKVFLECVQDMDHENMFWYRQDPGLGLRLIYFSYDVKMKEKGDIPEGYSVSREKKERFSLILESASTNQTSMYLCASSLAGGRQETQYFGPGTRLLVL.

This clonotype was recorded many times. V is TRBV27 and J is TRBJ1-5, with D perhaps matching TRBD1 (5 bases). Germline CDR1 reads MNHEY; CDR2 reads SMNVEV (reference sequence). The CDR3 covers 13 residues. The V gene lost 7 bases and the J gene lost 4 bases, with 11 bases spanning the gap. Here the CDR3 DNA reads TGTGCCAGCAAGGGGAATGGGAATCAGCCCCAGCATTTT. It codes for CASKGNGNQPQHF.

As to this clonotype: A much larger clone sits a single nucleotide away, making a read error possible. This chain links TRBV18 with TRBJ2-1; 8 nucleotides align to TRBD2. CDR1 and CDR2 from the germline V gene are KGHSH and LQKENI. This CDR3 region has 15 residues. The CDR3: CASSPLAGIYNGQFF. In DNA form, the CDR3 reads TGTGCCAGCTCACCGCTAGCGGGCATTTACAATGGGCAGTTCTTC.

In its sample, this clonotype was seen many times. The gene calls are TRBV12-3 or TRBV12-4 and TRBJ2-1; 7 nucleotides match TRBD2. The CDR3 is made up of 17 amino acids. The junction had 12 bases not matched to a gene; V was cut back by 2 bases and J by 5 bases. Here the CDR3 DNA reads TGTGCCAGCAGTTTAAGGGCTAGCGGCGTACTCAACAATGAGCAGTTCTTC. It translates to CASSLRASGVLNNEQFF.

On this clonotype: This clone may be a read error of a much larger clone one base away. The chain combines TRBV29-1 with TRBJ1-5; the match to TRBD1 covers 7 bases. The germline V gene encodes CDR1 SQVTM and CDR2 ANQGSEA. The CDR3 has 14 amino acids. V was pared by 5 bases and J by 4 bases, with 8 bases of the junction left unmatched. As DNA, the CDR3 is TGCAGCGTTTACAGGGGTTCAGGGAATCAGCCCCAGCATTTT. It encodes CSVYRGSGNQPQHF.

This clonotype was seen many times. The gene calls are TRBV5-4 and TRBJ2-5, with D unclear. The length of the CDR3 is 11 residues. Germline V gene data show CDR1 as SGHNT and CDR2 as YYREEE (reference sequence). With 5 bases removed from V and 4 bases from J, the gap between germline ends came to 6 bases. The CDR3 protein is CASSLSETQYF. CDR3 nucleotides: TGTGCCAGCAGTTTATCAGAGACCCAGTACTTC.

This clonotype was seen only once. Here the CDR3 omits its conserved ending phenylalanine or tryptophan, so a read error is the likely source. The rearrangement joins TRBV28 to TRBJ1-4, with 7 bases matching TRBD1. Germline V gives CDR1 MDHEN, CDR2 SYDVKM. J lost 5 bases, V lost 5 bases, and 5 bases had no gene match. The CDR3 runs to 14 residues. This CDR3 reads CASSPGRGNEKLFL. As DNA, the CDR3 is TGTGCCAGCAGTCCCGGCAGGGGGAATGAAAAACTGTTTCTT.

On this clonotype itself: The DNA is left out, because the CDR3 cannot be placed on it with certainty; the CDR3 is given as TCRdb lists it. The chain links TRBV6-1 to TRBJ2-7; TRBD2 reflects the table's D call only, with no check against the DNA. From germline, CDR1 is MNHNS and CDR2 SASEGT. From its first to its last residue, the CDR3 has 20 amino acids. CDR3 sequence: CDSSFYICSARVRLPYEQYF.

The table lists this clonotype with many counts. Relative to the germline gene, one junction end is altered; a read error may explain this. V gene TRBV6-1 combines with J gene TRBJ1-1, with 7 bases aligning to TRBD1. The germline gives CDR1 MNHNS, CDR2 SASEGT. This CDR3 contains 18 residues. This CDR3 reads CANSERGQVLARARRAFF. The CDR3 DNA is TGTGCCAACAGTGAAAGGGGGCAGGTTTTGGCGAGGGCGCGTAGGGCTTTCTTT.

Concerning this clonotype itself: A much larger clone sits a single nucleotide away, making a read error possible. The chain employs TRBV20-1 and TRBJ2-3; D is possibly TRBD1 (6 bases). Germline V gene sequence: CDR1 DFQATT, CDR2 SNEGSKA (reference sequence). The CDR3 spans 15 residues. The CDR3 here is CSASRRGPGADTKYF. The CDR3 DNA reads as TGCAGTGCTTCACGGAGAGGGCCAGGGGCAGATACGAAGTATTTT.

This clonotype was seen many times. The CDR3 DNA follows: TGTGCCAGCAGCTTGGGGGCGGGTACTGAAGCTTTCTTT. This codes for CASSLGAGTEAFF. The J gene is TRBJ1-1, the V gene TRBV11-2; D perhaps matches TRBD1 (6 bases). The CDR3 loop spans 13 amino acids. Trimming stripped 3 bases from V and 5 bases from J, with 10 bases between. Germline V gene sequence: CDR1 SGHAT, CDR2 FQNNGV.